This note documents a single T cell receptor beta chain sequence. This clone was seen a few times. The antigen it binds to is not known. The record has no base qualities; no much larger clone is one base away. These data are taken from a study of blood T cell repertoires in COVID-19 (dated by TCRdb to 2018 to 2020). Regarding the study in general: Collaborator samples came from the United States, Italy and Spain and covered acute and convalescent phases of COVID-19. The material from the prospective study consisted of cDNA or gDNA derived from T cells, B-cell-depleted T cells, or PBMCs. The dataset comprised deeply sampled blood TCRbeta repertoires from subjects exposed to, actively infected with, or recovered from COVID-19. Where available, HLA class I and class II types were taken from metadata supplied by the sample provider and were not determined by assay-based typing. Sample metadata almost always included a de-identified subject ID, COVID-19 status, age in years and sex. Samples came from the ongoing ImmuneRACE study (first 160 participants) plus 1,254 subjects from 6 global collaborators. A freely available public database, intended as a resource for researchers studying the immune response to SARS-CoV-2, is where the repertoires were released. The study at large found these results: The amount of clinical and demographic metadata varied by source and participant and was provided uncurated.

Each collaborating institution followed its own protocols to collect whole blood in K2EDTA tubes. For TCRbeta analysis, collaborators shipped samples in one of three forms: frozen whole blood, isolated PBMCs, or DNA extracted from either of those sample types. CDR1 is given as MNHEY and CDR2 as SVGAGI, both from the germline V gene. Taken from cysteine to phenylalanine, the CDR3 has 13 residues. The kept DNA is CDR3 alone, 39 bases in frame from the first base. V loses 8 bases at its end and J loses 8 bases; junction bases beyond the gene matches: 6. The immunoSEQ Assay, a bias-controlled multiplex PCR, was used to amplify TCRbeta CDR3 regions from genomic DNA. As for the original processing: The number of nucleated cells in each sample was estimated by amplification of reference gene primers within the assay. To quantify the absolute abundance of each unique TCRbeta CDR3 rearrangement, sequence reads were collapsed and filtered. Productive Simpson clonality was computed per sample as the square root of Simpson's diversity index over productive rearrangements. TCRdb limited this immuneACCESS table to in-frame rearrangements with V and J called. A share of clones is missing; checked studies link under half to unresolved V genes, and the rest is unexplained. Clonal size and the V and J genes are those of that table, whereas D and trimming came from the DNA. Within this sample are about 170,000 clones, with around 74% of them counted one time only. The top ten clonotypes cover 2.8% of the sample.

The source is a man aged 65-85 years with acute or convalescent COVID-19. The sample comprised peripheral blood. This chain joins TRBV6-5 to TRBJ2-1; the central 10 bases match TRBD2. The DNA is as follows: TGTGCCAGCCGAACTAGCGGGGTTCATGAGCAGTTCTTC. Its protein reads: CASRTSGVHEQFF.